Each of the 8 T cell receptor beta chains below was sequenced from the same sample in a study of cytomegalovirus exposure and HLA in healthy donors. A multiplex PCR was run with 60 Vbeta primers and 13 Jbeta primers. Sequenced by immunoSEQ multiplex PCR; TCRdb stores in-frame clones only, minus some. This table holds 100,000 to 150,000 clones. The sequenced material came from PBMCs. These receptor sequences come from a man aged 25-45 years in good health and CMV-seronegative.

The V gene is TRBV19, the J gene TRBJ2-7; 12 bases are shared with TRBD2. V was pared by 6 bases and J by 3 bases, with 3 bases of the junction left unmatched. Germline-derived CDR1 and CDR2 are LNHDA and SQIVND (reference sequence). The CDR3 extends over 14 amino acids. The CDR3 here is CASSRTSGIYEQYF. The CDR3 DNA is TGTGCCAGTAGCCGGACTAGCGGGATCTACGAGCAGTACTTC. The full variable domain, completed using reference TRBV19 and TRBJ2-7, is DGGITQSPKYLFRKEGQNVTLSCEQNLNHDAMYWYRQDPGQGLRLIYYSQIVNDFQKGDIAEGYSVSREKKESFPLTVTSAQKNPTAFYLCASSRTSGIYEQYFGPGTRLTVT.

The rearrangement uses TRBV6-6 and TRBJ2-1, with 7 bases matching TRBD2. V shed 6 bases, J shed 2 bases, and the junction held 7 bases outside the gene matches. Germline V gives CDR1 MNHNY, CDR2 SVGAGI (reference sequence). The CDR3 consists of 15 residues. CDR3 in amino acids: CASSDRLAAYNEQFF. The CDR3 DNA is TGTGCCAGCAGCGACCGACTAGCTGCCTACAATGAGCAGTTCTTC.

The chain recombines TRBV4-2 with TRBJ2-7; 12 bases align to TRBD2. The trim removed 0 bases at V and 5 bases at J, leaving 2 bases unmatched. The CDR3 is 15 residues long. The germline V gene has CDR1 LGHNA and CDR2 YNFKEQ. The CDR3 spells CASSQDRTSGNEQYF. The CDR3 nucleotides are TGTGCCAGCAGCCAAGATAGGACTAGCGGGAACGAGCAGTACTTC.

The chain has TRBV7-9 and TRBJ2-1; no reliable D call. The CDR3 is 14 residues long. Germline V gene lookup returns CDR1 SEHNR and CDR2 FQNEAQ (reference sequence). Trimming took off 1 base at V and 0 bases at J, with 4 bases between the two ends. CDR3 in DNA: TGTGCCAGCAGCTTAGACTACTCCTACAATGAGCAGTTCTTC. Its protein product is CASSLDYSYNEQFF.

The CDR3 reads CASSSGGLADYEQYF. The CDR3 nucleotides read TGTGCCAGCAGTTCCGGGGGACTAGCGGACTACGAGCAGTACTTC. V and J are TRBV6-5 and TRBJ2-7; 11 positions agree with TRBD2. In germline, CDR1 is MNHEY, CDR2 SVGAGI. The CDR3 is 15 amino acids. The trim removed 4 bases at V and 3 bases at J, leaving 5 bases unmatched.

For this clone: Other DNA sequences from this sample encode an identical CDR3 as well. V gene TRBV28 combines with J gene TRBJ1-5; 9 nucleotides line up with TRBD1. The CDR3 contains 14 residues. Germline values: CDR1 MDHEN, CDR2 SYDVKM. V shed 8 bases and J 6 bases; nucleotides not matched to a gene: 8. The CDR3 sequence is CASHGGTGIQPQHF. In DNA form, the CDR3 reads TGTGCCAGCCACGGGGGGACAGGGATTCAGCCCCAGCATTTT. Based on the CDR3 plus reference TRBV28 and TRBJ1-5, the full variable domain is DVKVTQSSRYLVKRTGEKVFLECVQDMDHENMFWYRQDPGLGLRLIYFSYDVKMKEKGDIPEGYSVSREKKERFSLILESASTNQTSMYLCASHGGTGIQPQHFGDGTRLSIL.

J is TRBJ2-7 and V is TRBV5-1; possibly TRBD1 for D (6 bases). Germline lookup yields CDR1 SGHRS and CDR2 YFSETQ. V was cut by 1 base and J by 5 bases, with 16 bases left in between. The CDR3 length is 15 residues. The CDR3: CASSLTHRVRDEQYF. The CDR3 DNA follows: TGCGCCAGCAGCTTGACCCACAGGGTACGCGACGAGCAGTACTTC.

V is TRBV7-9 and J is TRBJ1-4; D is unresolved. The CDR3 extends over 14 amino acids. Germline V gives CDR1 SEHNR, CDR2 FQNEAQ (reference sequence). Trimming pared 2 bases from V and 1 base from J, leaving 5 bases between. DNA of the CDR3: TGTGCCAGCAGCTTACCCCGAACTAATGAAAAACTGTTTTTT. This encodes CASSLPRTNEKLFF.